This entry concerns a single TCR beta chain. The table came from immunoSEQ multiplex PCR; TCRdb's copy has only in-frame clones and leaves some out. The repertoire has roughly 320,000 clones, 85% to 90% of them found once; the top ten carry approximately 6.5%. The CDR3 totals 14 residues. V lost 0 bases to trimming and J lost 5 bases, with 8 bases between them. Per germline, CDR1 SGHTA and CDR2 FQGNSA. During active infection, Seattle patients enrolled and were then monitored through disease. The data are from a study of blood T cell repertoires in COVID-19. Study as a whole: Collection of acute and convalescent COVID-19 samples took place in the United States, Italy and Spain. PBMCs, B-cell-depleted T cells, or T cells provided the cDNA or gDNA that made up the material.

The chain carries TRBV7-2 and TRBJ1-5; D not certain. The sequenced sample was peripheral blood. The sequence came from a woman in her 50s with COVID-19, enrolled during active disease. The CDR3 DNA reads TGTGCCAGCAGCTTAGCGGGGAGCTATCAGCCCCAGCATTTT. Amino acids: CASSLAGSYQPQHF.